The 13 T cell receptor beta chains listed next were all sequenced from one sample in a study of regulatory T cells in long-lasting Graves disease. The authors built TCR beta libraries using iRepertoire HTBI primers and Arm-PCR of CDR3 regions. One entry per CDR3 protein, called by TCRdb with MiXCR from the multiplex PCR reads. Of more than 350,000 distinct CDR3 sequences in the sample, under 15% were seen once. Time point described: newly diagnosed GD, antithyroid drugs for less than 3 months. The TCR library used RNA extracted from PBMCs. The data also belong to a second study, concerning T cells in Graves' hyperthyroidism and ophthalmopathy.

The sequencing used peripheral blood mononuclear cells (PBMCs), collected at new diagnosis, from a patient treated with antithyroid drugs. These receptors were taken from a woman aged 25 to 39 with Graves disease.

J is TRBJ1-5 and V is TRBV12-3 or TRBV12-4; TRBD1 is a possible D gene (6 bases). This CDR3 is built from 15 residues. V was pared by 2 bases and J by 6 bases, with 14 bases between. The CDR3 is CASSLTSGGGQPQHF. The DNA for the CDR3 is TGTGCCAGCAGTTTAACATCGGGGGGCGGTCAGCCCCAGCATTTT.

The CDR3, as DNA: TGCGCCAGCAGCCGGCCCGGTAATGGCTACACCTTC. Translated, it gives CASSRPGNGYTF. V usage is TRBV4-1 and J usage is TRBJ1-2; D unclear. Germline V lookup: CDR1 MGHRA, CDR2 YSYEKL. The V and J ends lost 4 bases and 6 bases respectively, with 9 bases between them. CDR3 length: 12 residues.

This clonotype came up many times. The chain has TRBV7-9 and TRBJ2-1; 13 bases match TRBD2. V was clipped by 4 bases and J by 7 bases; unmatched bases: 10. The germline gives CDR1 SEHNR, CDR2 FQNEAQ (reference sequence). The CDR3 has 17 amino acids. The CDR3 protein is CASSSSGLAGPGNEQFF. The CDR3 region has the DNA TGTGCCAGCAGCTCATCGGGACTAGCGGGGCCTGGGAATGAGCAGTTCTTC.

This clonotype was observed a handful of times. This may stem from a read error, because a much larger clone lies one nucleotide away. This sequence joins TRBV2 and TRBJ2-1; 11 nucleotides match TRBD2. This CDR3 contains 18 residues. Per germline, CDR1 SNHLY and CDR2 FYNNEI. The J segment lost 6 bases and the V segment lost 3 bases, leaving 13 bases of the junction unmatched. CDR3 sequence: CASSERWIAGGNSNEQFF. The DNA of the CDR3 is TGTGCCAGCAGTGAGAGGTGGATAGCGGGAGGGAACAGCAATGAGCAGTTCTTC. Supplemented by reference TRBV2 and TRBJ2-1, the full variable domain reads EPEVTQTPSHQVTQMGQEVILRCVPISNHLYFYWYRQILGQKVEFLVSFYNNEISEKSEIFDDQFSVERPDGSNFTLKIRSTKLEDSAMYFCASSERWIAGGNSNEQFFGPGTRLTVL.

On this clonotype: This may stem from a read error, because a much larger clone lies one nucleotide away. V and J are TRBV7-2 and TRBJ2-3; 7 bases align to TRBD2. Germline V gene lookup returns CDR1 SGHTA and CDR2 FQGNSA. The CDR3 extends over 16 amino acids. V lost 1 base, J lost 6 bases, and 10 bases stayed unmatched. CDR3 DNA sequence: TGTGCCAGCAGCTTAGGAGACACGGGAGGATGGGATACGCAGTATTTT. Its protein is CASSLGDTGGWDTQYF. The full variable domain, with the rest looked up from reference TRBV7-2 and TRBJ2-3, is GAGVSQSPSNKVTEKGKDVELRCDPISGHTALYWYRQSLGQGLEFLIYFQGNSAPDKSGLPSDRFSAERTGGSVSTLTIQRTQQEDSAVYLCASSLGDTGGWDTQYFGPGTRLTVL.

The chain carries TRBV27 and TRBJ2-7; TRBD2 aligns across 7 bases. Trimming at V came to 5 bases and at J to 5 bases, leaving 12 bases not matched to a gene. The CDR3 loop spans 15 amino acids. Germline CDR1 is MNHEY and CDR2 is SMNVEV (reference sequence). The CDR3 DNA follows: TGTGCCAGCAGTCCGGATGTCCTAGCGGCCCACGAGCAGTACTTC. Protein: CASSPDVLAAHEQYF.

The V and J genes are TRBV25-1 and TRBJ1-2; 7 bases match TRBD1. Germline CDR1 is MGHDK and CDR2 is SYGVNS. Unmatched junction bases numbered 7, after V lost 4 bases and J lost 2 bases. The CDR3 covers 15 residues. CDR3 nucleotide sequence: TGTGCCAGCAGTGGCTCGGACAGGTTCAACTATGGCTACACCTTC. Translated, it gives CASSGSDRFNYGYTF.

This chain links TRBV29-1 with TRBJ2-7; D ambiguous. Germline lookup yields CDR1 SQVTM and CDR2 ANQGSEA. There are 12 residues in the CDR3. Deletions cut 4 bases from V and 1 base from J, with 8 bases between. CDR3 nucleotide sequence: TGCAGCGTTGCAGAGAATTCCTACGAGCAGTACTTC. It specifies CSVAENSYEQYF.

This clonotype was picked up many times. The chain employs TRBV2 and TRBJ2-4; tentative D call: TRBD2 (6 bases). The V end was cut by 5 bases, the J end by 1 base, with 12 bases between. The CDR3 spans 15 residues. Looked up from germline, CDR1 is SNHLY and CDR2 is FYNNEI. CDR3 in DNA: TGTGCCAGCAGTATGAGCGGGTTTGCCAAAAACATTCAGTACTTC. Protein product: CASSMSGFAKNIQYF.

This clonotype has a handful of counts. This sequence joins TRBV19 and TRBJ2-7; TRBD1 agrees at 7 bases. J lost 4 bases, V lost 5 bases, and 11 bases had no gene match. Germline V CDR1 and CDR2: LNHDA, SQIVND (reference sequence). The CDR3 sequence is 15 residues long. Here the CDR3 reads CASSLLPGQSYEQYF. CDR3 DNA: TGTGCCAGTAGTCTTCTTCCGGGACAGTCTTACGAGCAGTACTTC. The full variable domain, in which reference TRBV19 and TRBJ2-7 provide the parts outside the CDR3, is DGGITQSPKYLFRKEGQNVTLSCEQNLNHDAMYWYRQDPGQGLRLIYYSQIVNDFQKGDIAEGYSVSREKKESFPLTVTSAQKNPTAFYLCASSLLPGQSYEQYFGPGTRLTVT.

This clonotype was counted between two and nine times. The rearrangement uses TRBV5-1 and TRBJ2-1; TRBD1 aligns across 7 bases. The germline V gene has CDR1 SGHRS and CDR2 YFSETQ. V lost 4 bases, J lost 2 bases, and 6 bases stayed unmatched. The CDR3 loop spans 15 amino acids. Written as DNA, the CDR3 is TGCGCCAGCAGCCCTACAGGGGTTCCCTACAATGAGCAGTTCTTC. The encoded protein is CASSPTGVPYNEQFF.

This clonotype was observed at least ten times. In nucleotides, the CDR3 is TGTGCCATCAGTGAAAATCAGGGGAACTATGGCTACACCTTC. This codes for CAISENQGNYGYTF. This chain joins TRBV10-3 and TRBJ1-2; a possible D gene is TRBD1 (6 bases). The ends were cut back, 3 bases at V and 2 bases at J, with 10 bases in the middle. The CDR3 consists of 14 residues. CDR1 ENHRY and CDR2 SYGVKD come from the germline V gene.

Ten or more counts support this clonotype. The chain combines TRBV4-1 with TRBJ2-7; possible D gene TRBD1, 6 bases. Germline V gives CDR1 MGHRA, CDR2 YSYEKL. The CDR3 length is 16 residues. V lost 1 base and J lost 4, with 17 bases in between. CDR3 sequence (DNA): TGCGCCAGCAGCCAAGCTGGGAACAGGGCGGTTTACGAGCAGTACTTC. Protein product: CASSQAGNRAVYEQYF.